These T cell receptor beta chains were read from a single sample in a study of blood T cell repertoires in COVID-19. Clones were sequenced by immunoSEQ multiplex PCR, and TCRdb holds only the in-frame ones, with some missing. Seen here are approximately 300,000 clones, 65% to 85% observed once, and the top ten hold around 16%. Sequencing was done on a sample of peripheral blood. The receptors stem from a person between 65 and 79 years old with COVID-19, enrolled during active disease. Each CDR3 is given without its conserved first and last residue.

j_call: TRBJ2-7
v_call: TRBV9
cdr3_aa: ASSADPTRQGANYEQY

j_call: TRBJ2-1
v_call: TRBV11-3
cdr3_aa: ASSIRPGLAGHYNEQF

j_call: TRBJ2-7
v_call: TRBV11-2
cdr3_aa: ASSSPTGTGGYEQY

j_call: TRBJ1-2
v_call: TRBV28
cdr3_aa: ASSAGDGYT

j_call: TRBJ1-2
v_call: TRBV6-5
cdr3_aa: ASSYGGGLLSDYT

j_call: TRBJ2-1
v_call: TRBV19
cdr3_aa: ASSPQTGVKF

j_call: TRBJ1-2
v_call: TRBV19
cdr3_aa: ASCRTVQGIYGYT

j_call: TRBJ1-5
v_call: TRBV4-1
cdr3_aa: ASSGRQGSSNQPQH

j_call: TRBJ1-4
v_call: TRBV28
cdr3_aa: ASRHVTRANEKLF

j_call: TRBJ2-3
v_call: TRBV27
cdr3_aa: ASRLAFTDTQY

j_call: TRBJ2-5
v_call: TRBV6-5
cdr3_aa: ASSYPLVSETQY

j_call: TRBJ2-7
v_call: TRBV6-1
cdr3_aa: ASSEGPGLYEQY

j_call: TRBJ2-5
v_call: TRBV7-9
cdr3_aa: ASSLRIAQQETQY

j_call: TRBJ1-1
v_call: TRBV18
cdr3_aa: ASSPQGAMGEAF

j_call: TRBJ2-2
v_call: TRBV7-2
cdr3_aa: ASSPGPGDRATGELF

j_call: TRBJ1-1
v_call: TRBV7-9
cdr3_aa: ASSLGRQGNTEAF

j_call: TRBJ2-5
v_call: TRBV2
cdr3_aa: ATQIGQGFQETQY

j_call: TRBJ1-6
v_call: TRBV13
cdr3_aa: ASSLGQMGNSPLH

j_call: TRBJ2-1
v_call: TRBV7-2
cdr3_aa: ASSKTSGSGEQF

j_call: TRBJ1-6
v_call: TRBV6-5
cdr3_aa: ASNQGRDSPLH

j_call: TRBJ2-7
v_call: TRBV9
cdr3_aa: ASSATGIPYEQY

j_call: TRBJ2-7
v_call: TRBV15
cdr3_aa: ATSGPTSVYEQY

j_call: TRBJ2-6
v_call: TRBV19
cdr3_aa: ASSINSNSGANVLT

j_call: TRBJ2-7
v_call: TRBV18
cdr3_aa: ASSVTAGDYEQY

j_call: TRBJ2-7
v_call: TRBV28
cdr3_aa: ASSYSHEQY

j_call: TRBJ2-4
v_call: TRBV27
cdr3_aa: ASSSIPGTGRIAKNIQY

j_call: TRBJ2-5
v_call: TRBV18
cdr3_aa: ASSRSGVQETQY

j_call: TRBJ2-1
v_call: TRBV28
cdr3_aa: ASSFYLASNEQF

j_call: TRBJ2-7
v_call: TRBV9
cdr3_aa: ASSTSRTSGPSSYEQY

j_call: TRBJ2-7
v_call: TRBV12-3/TRBV12-4
cdr3_aa: ASSRSQGGEQY

j_call: TRBJ2-5
v_call: TRBV5-1
cdr3_aa: ASTKTTGEHQETQY

j_call: TRBJ1-6
v_call: TRBV11-2
cdr3_aa: ASSQWSLGTANSPLH

j_call: TRBJ2-3
v_call: TRBV2
cdr3_aa: ATRGTSTDTQY

j_call: TRBJ2-2
v_call: TRBV28
cdr3_aa: ASSTAGANTGELF

j_call: TRBJ2-3
v_call: TRBV30
cdr3_aa: AWRNRGTDTQY

j_call: TRBJ2-3
v_call: TRBV2
cdr3_aa: ASTGVGPGGTDTQY